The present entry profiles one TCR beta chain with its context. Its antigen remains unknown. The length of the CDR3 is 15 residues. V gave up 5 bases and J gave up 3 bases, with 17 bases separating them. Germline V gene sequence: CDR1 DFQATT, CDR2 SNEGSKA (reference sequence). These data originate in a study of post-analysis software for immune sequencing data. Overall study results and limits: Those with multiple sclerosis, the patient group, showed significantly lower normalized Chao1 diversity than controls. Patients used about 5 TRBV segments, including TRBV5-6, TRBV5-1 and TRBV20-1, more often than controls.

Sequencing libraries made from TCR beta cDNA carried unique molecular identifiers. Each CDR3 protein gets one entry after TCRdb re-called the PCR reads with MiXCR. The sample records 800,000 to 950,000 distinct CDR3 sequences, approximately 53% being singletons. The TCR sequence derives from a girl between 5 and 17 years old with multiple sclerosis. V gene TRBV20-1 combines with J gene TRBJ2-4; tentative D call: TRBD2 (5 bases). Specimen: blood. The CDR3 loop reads CSAHPPGKGKNIQYF. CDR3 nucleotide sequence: TGCAGTGCTCACCCCCCGGGGAAGGGCAAAAACATTCAGTACTTC.